What follows describes a single TCR beta chain. The data were taken from a study of blood T cell repertoires in COVID-19. Study information: Sites in the United States, Italy and Spain provided acute and convalescent COVID-19 samples.

Authors' analysis steps: Amplification of reference gene primers provided the estimated nucleated cell counts. Data came from immunoSEQ multiplex PCR; TCRdb stores just in-frame clones and leaves some out. V, J and clone size are taken as reported in that table, and D and trimming were inferred from the DNA itself. Counted here are roughly 54,000 clones, approximately 90% occurring once; the ten biggest clones make up about 7%. Germline CDR1 and CDR2: SGHRS and YFSETQ. Trimming pared 5 bases from V and 2 bases from J, leaving 8 bases between. This CDR3 spans 13 amino acids. This chain uses TRBV5-1 with TRBJ2-1; TRBD2 is a possible D gene (5 bases). This TCR was sampled from a woman aged 55-69 years with active or convalescent COVID-19. Sequencing was done on a sample of peripheral blood. CDR3 nucleotide sequence: TGCGCCAGCAGTGGAGCGGCCTACAATGAGCAGTTCTTC. Its translation is CASSGAAYNEQFF. The full variable domain, rest sourced from reference TRBV5-1 and TRBJ2-1, is KAGVTQTPRYLIKTRGQQVTLSCSPISGHRSVSWYQQTPGQGLQFLFEYFSETQRNKGNFPGRFSGRQFSNSRSEMNVSTLELGDSALYLCASSGAAYNEQFFGPGTRLTVL.